Below, 25 T cell receptor beta chains from the same sample are listed, as sequenced in a study of T cells in Graves' hyperthyroidism and ophthalmopathy. TCR beta CDR3 regions were amplified from RNA transcripts. The TCR CDR3 was amplified in a first-round RT-PCR using the HTBI primer set. TCRdb redid the calling of the multiplex PCR reads with MiXCR, one entry per CDR3 protein. The repertoire holds roughly 570,000 distinct CDR3 sequences, 46% seen once, with approximately 8.4% in the top ten. Sequences were obtained from peripheral blood or thyroid tissue (not recorded which). Source of these receptors: a woman aged 18-30 years with Graves' hyperthyroidism.

The V gene is TRBV4-1, the J gene TRBJ2-7; TRBD2 matches at 13 bases. The germline CDR1 and CDR2 sequences are MGHRA and YSYEKL. Trimming removed 4 bases from V and 0 bases from J; junction bases left unmatched: 15. The CDR3 is made up of 20 amino acids. The CDR3 here is CASSPRTGTSGTESSYEQYF. The CDR3 region has the DNA TGCGCCAGCAGCCCCCGTACTGGGACTAGCGGGACAGAGAGCTCCTACGAGCAGTACTTC.

V usage is TRBV7-2 and J usage is TRBJ2-7; D could derive from TRBD1 or TRBD2 (6 bases each). There are 13 residues in the CDR3. Germline V gene lookup returns CDR1 SGHTA and CDR2 FQGNSA. V gave up 3 bases and J gave up 7 bases, with 13 bases separating them. This CDR3 is CASSLHTGREQYF. The CDR3 DNA sequence: TGTGCCAGCAGCTTGCATACAGGGAGGGAGCAGTACTTC.

This clonotype was counted many times. The rearrangement joins TRBV19 to TRBJ2-7; possible D gene TRBD2, 6 bases. The V gene lost 8 bases and the J gene lost 4 bases, with 12 bases spanning the gap. In germline, CDR1 is LNHDA, CDR2 SQIVND (reference sequence). This CDR3 region has 12 residues. The CDR3 loop reads CASSNGRYEQYF. The DNA for the CDR3 is TGTGCCAGTTCCAATGGGAGGTACGAGCAGTACTTC.

The table lists this clonotype with many counts. The chain carries TRBV2 and TRBJ2-2, with D possibly called TRBD1 or TRBD2 (6 bases each). With 7 bases removed from V and 1 base from J, the gap between germline ends came to 10 bases. The CDR3 consists of 14 residues. Germline loops: CDR1 SNHLY, CDR2 FYNNEI. The CDR3 DNA sequence: TGTGCCAGCATGAGGGGGGAGAACACCGGGGAGCTGTTTTTT. Translating it yields CASMRGENTGELFF.

The CDR3, as DNA: TGTGCCAGCAGCGGCTTGACAGGGCTGGGTGAAAAACTGTTTTTT. Amino acid sequence: CASSGLTGLGEKLFF. This chain uses TRBV7-9 with TRBJ1-4; TRBD1 agrees at 7 bases. Germline V lookup: CDR1 SEHNR, CDR2 FQNEAQ (reference sequence). The CDR3 is 15 residues long. V lost 5 bases to trimming and J lost 7 bases; unmatched junction nucleotides: 10.

The V gene is TRBV7-6, the J gene TRBJ1-1; D is perhaps TRBD1 (6 bases). The ends were cut back, 5 bases at V and 6 bases at J, with 10 bases in the middle. CDR1 is SGHVS, CDR2 FNYEAQ, per germline. The CDR3 contains 12 residues. CDR3 bases: TGTGCCAGCAGCAGGGGGGGCGCTGAAGCTTTCTTT. Its protein product is CASSRGGAEAFF.

The J gene is TRBJ1-5, the V gene TRBV7-2, with TRBD1 matching over 7 bases. There are 15 residues in the CDR3. V lost 5 bases, J lost 7 bases, and 11 bases stayed unmatched. Germline loops: CDR1 SGHTA, CDR2 FQGNSA. The DNA for the CDR3 is TGTGCCAGCAGCCGAAGGACAGGTCAATGGCAGCCCCAGCATTTT. Protein: CASSRRTGQWQPQHF.

With respect to this clonotype: This may stem from a read error, because a much larger clone lies one nucleotide away. The rearrangement links TRBV6-5 to TRBJ1-3; D uncertain. This CDR3 contains 14 residues. Germline values: CDR1 MNHEY, CDR2 SVGAGI. V was clipped by 6 bases and J by 2 bases, with 11 bases between them. CDR3: CASSQVTPGNTIYF. The CDR3 DNA is TGTGCCAGCAGCCAGGTGACCCCTGGAAACACCATATATTTT.

This clonotype was picked up a small number of times. This chain links TRBV7-9 with TRBJ1-2; D gene unclear. Germline assignment: CDR1 SEHNR and CDR2 FQNEAQ (reference sequence). Trimming left V 5 bases short and J 4 bases short, with 17 bases between. This CDR3 is 15 amino acids long. DNA of the CDR3: TGTGCCAGCAGCCTGGCGGTTGGGGAAGGCTATGGCTACACCTTC. Amino acids: CASSLAVGEGYGYTF. The full variable domain, its missing parts supplied by reference TRBV7-9 and TRBJ1-2, is DTGVSQNPRHKITKRGQNVTFRCDPISEHNRLYWYRQTLGQGPEFLTYFQNEAQLEKSRLLSDRFSAERPKGSFSTLEIQRTEQGDSAMYLCASSLAVGEGYGYTFGSGTRLTVV.

V is TRBV9 and J is TRBJ2-2; TRBD1 is a possible D gene (5 bases). V was shortened by 4 bases and J by 3 bases, with 16 bases between the two germline ends. Germline CDR1 SGDLS, CDR2 YYNGEE. The CDR3 totals 16 residues. In nucleotides, the CDR3 is TGTGCCAGCAGCCAGCTACAGGCGGCGGACACCGGGGAGCTGTTTTTT. Residues: CASSQLQAADTGELFF. Full variable domain (rest looked up from reference TRBV9 and TRBJ2-2): DSGVTQTPKHLITATGQRVTLRCSPRSGDLSVYWYQQSLDQGLQFLIQYYNGEERAKGNILERFSAQQFPDLHSELNLSSLELGDSALYFCASSQLQAADTGELFFGEGSRLTVL.

This clonotype showed up many times. This chain connects TRBV27 to TRBJ1-2; D gene ambiguous. The CDR3 sequence is 13 residues long. V was trimmed by 6 bases and J by 0 bases, leaving 8 bases between them. CDR1 MNHEY and CDR2 SMNVEV come from the germline V gene (reference sequence). The CDR3 bases are TGTGCCAGCAGGGACCGAGCTAACTATGGCTACACCTTC. This translates into CASRDRANYGYTF.

V gene TRBV6-5 combines with J gene TRBJ2-7; 7 nucleotides line up with TRBD2. The CDR3 consists of 16 residues. With V trimmed by 0 bases and J by 2 bases, 7 bases remained unmatched. Germline CDR1 MNHEY, CDR2 SVGAGI. The CDR3 is CASSYSIERGTYEQYF. As DNA, the CDR3 is TGTGCCAGCAGTTACTCGATAGAGCGGGGAACCTACGAGCAGTACTTC.

This chain connects TRBV6-5 to TRBJ1-2, with a weak D call TRBD1 (6 bases). This CDR3 contains 16 residues. V was cut by 2 bases and J by 3 bases, with 16 bases left in between. Germline assignment: CDR1 MNHEY and CDR2 SVGAGI. The DNA of the CDR3 is TGTGCCAGCAGTTACCAAAGCACCCAGGGGTACTATGGCTACACCTTC. Amino acids: CASSYQSTQGYYGYTF.

The gene calls are TRBV18 and TRBJ2-7, with TRBD1 matching 7 bases. CDR1 and CDR2 (germline): KGHSH, LQKENI. The V segment lost 0 bases and the J segment 5 bases; nucleotides outside the gene matches: 7. The CDR3 length is 15 residues. The CDR3 bases are TGTGCCAGCTCACCACCGGGACAGCCCCTCCACGAGCAGTACTTC. Its translation: CASSPPGQPLHEQYF.

A few counts support this clonotype. J is TRBJ2-2 and V is TRBV24-1; D is ambiguous. Trimming left V 5 bases short and J 0 bases short, with 9 bases between. Germline CDR1 and CDR2: KGHDR and SFDVKD. The CDR3 sequence is 15 residues long. CDR3 coding DNA: TGTGCCACCAGTGTTACCAGGTCGAACACCGGGGAGCTGTTTTTT. Its translation: CATSVTRSNTGELFF.

The J gene is TRBJ2-1, the V gene TRBV2; D is perhaps TRBD1 (5 bases). V lost 10 bases to trimming and J lost 5 bases, with 18 bases between them. The CDR3 consists of 14 residues. Germline CDR1 reads SNHLY; CDR2 reads FYNNEI. The CDR3 sequence is CATKSREGNNEQFF. CDR3 nucleotides: TGTGCCACCAAAAGCAGGGAAGGCAACAATGAGCAGTTCTTC.

This clonotype was seen ten or more times. The rearrangement links TRBV2 to TRBJ1-1; unclear D gene. V shed 2 bases and J shed 1 base, with 11 bases lying between them. The CDR3 runs to 15 residues. Per the germline V gene, CDR1 is SNHLY and CDR2 is FYNNEI. The CDR3 nucleotides are TGTGCCAGCAGTGAATTTCGCCGACCGAACACTGAAGCTTTCTTT. Translation: CASSEFRRPNTEAFF. The complete variable domain, with remaining parts taken from reference TRBV2 and TRBJ1-1, reads EPEVTQTPSHQVTQMGQEVILRCVPISNHLYFYWYRQILGQKVEFLVSFYNNEISEKSEIFDDQFSVERPDGSNFTLKIRSTKLEDSAMYFCASSEFRRPNTEAFFGQGTRLTVV.

This clonotype was counted many times. V usage is TRBV9 and J usage is TRBJ1-6, with 7 bases aligning to TRBD1. V shed 0 bases and J 9 bases; nucleotides not matched to a gene: 6. CDR1 is SGDLS, CDR2 YYNGEE, per germline. This CDR3 spans 15 amino acids. The CDR3 loop is CASSVDEGTASPLHF. The CDR3 bases are TGTGCCAGCAGCGTAGATGAGGGGACAGCTTCACCCCTCCACTTT.

This rearrangement joins TRBV7-3 to TRBJ1-2; TRBD1 matches 11 bases. With 6 bases clipped from V and 4 bases from J, the junction kept 7 bases outside the gene matches. Looked up from germline, CDR1 is SGHTA and CDR2 is FQGTGA. The CDR3 contains 15 residues. The CDR3 DNA reads as TGTGCCAGCAGTCCCACCGGGACAGGGGGCTATGGCTACACCTTC. This codes for CASSPTGTGGYGYTF.

J is TRBJ2-7 and V is TRBV24-1; TRBD1 is a possible D gene (6 bases). The CDR3 runs 15 residues. Trimming stripped 3 bases from V and 7 bases from J, with 18 bases between. From germline, CDR1 is KGHDR and CDR2 SFDVKD. Written as DNA, the CDR3 is TGTGCCACCAGTGATCCCGCACAGGGAACCGGGGAGCAGTACTTC. It specifies CATSDPAQGTGEQYF.

The rearrangement joins TRBV25-1 to TRBJ2-1; TRBD2 matches 10 bases. The CDR3 length is 17 residues. J gave up 6 bases and V 1 base, and 9 bases lay outside the gene matches. Germline CDR1 is MGHDK and CDR2 is SYGVNS. CDR3 loop: CASSESPAGGPFNEQFF. CDR3 DNA: TGTGCCAGCAGTGAATCCCCAGCGGGAGGGCCTTTCAATGAGCAGTTCTTC.

The V gene is TRBV20-1, the J gene TRBJ1-4; TRBD1 matches at 8 bases. Per germline, CDR1 DFQATT and CDR2 SNEGSKA (reference sequence). CDR3 size: 14 residues. V shed 4 bases, J shed 8 bases, and the junction held 9 bases outside the gene matches. The CDR3 nucleotides are TGCAGTGCTATCGACAGGGGTTATGGCGAAAAACTGTTTTTT. Translation gives CSAIDRGYGEKLFF.

In its sample, this clonotype was seen many times. The rearrangement uses TRBV6-5 and TRBJ1-4, with D tentatively TRBD1 (6 bases). Trimming left V 8 bases short and J 12 bases short, with 19 bases between. CDR1 is MNHEY, CDR2 SVGAGI, per germline. CDR3 length: 13 residues. CDR3 nucleotides: TGTGCCAGCGCCGCGGGGGGCCCCAATGAACTGTTTTTT. Its translation is CASAAGGPNELFF.

Written as DNA, the CDR3 is TGTGCCAGCAGTTACAGCAGTAGTGGCATCTATGGCTACACCTTC. This gives the protein CASSYSSSGIYGYTF. The chain couples TRBV6-5 to TRBJ1-2, with D hard to call. Germline assignment: CDR1 MNHEY and CDR2 SVGAGI. V lost 2 bases and J 4 bases, leaving 14 bases between the germline ends. The CDR3 covers 15 residues.

The gene calls are TRBV30 and TRBJ2-7; D is possibly TRBD1 (6 bases). This CDR3 spans 11 amino acids. Germline V gene lookup returns CDR1 GTSNPN and CDR2 SVGIG (reference sequence). With 3 bases removed from V and 4 bases from J, the gap between germline ends came to 7 bases. CDR3 residues: CAWSDRYEQYF. The CDR3 bases are TGTGCCTGGAGCGACAGGTACGAGCAGTACTTC.